The entry below gives a single T cell receptor (beta chain) sequence along with its context. Its cognate antigen is unknown. Amplification used 60 Vbeta primers and 13 Jbeta primers. Libraries were prepared by immunoSEQ multiplex PCR; TCRdb keeps only in-frame clonotypes and omits some of them. The top ten clones hold about 22% of a sample with about 90,000 clones, over 55% of them seen once. These data come from a study of cytomegalovirus exposure and HLA in healthy donors. About the study: Genetic ancestry analysis placed around 76% of the roughly 400 donors that were genotyped in the Caucasian-associated cluster. General observations from the study: Later, TCR association rates were found to vary by HLA locus, highest for DRB1 and lowest for HLA-C. As immune exposure information, only CMV serostatus was available. Versus the roughly 670-donor mean, an Asian-associated ancestry cluster reportedly showed fewer N-insertions in a later analysis.

CDR1 and CDR2 from the germline V gene are KGHSH and LQKENI. Trimming shortened V by 3 bases and J by 4 bases, and 15 bases separated the two germline ends. This CDR3 is built from 15 residues. The sample comprised PBMCs. The V and J genes are TRBV18 and TRBJ1-2; D is ambiguous. The receptor's source is a woman aged 45 to 65 in good health and CMV-seropositive. CDR3 bases: TGTGCCAGCTCACCCGTAGCGGAGGGAACCTATGGCTACACCTTC. Residues: CASSPVAEGTYGYTF. Together with reference TRBV18 and TRBJ1-2, the CDR3 gives the full variable domain: NAGVMQNPRHLVRRRGQEARLRCSPMKGHSHVYWYRQLPEEGLKFMVYLQKENIIDESGMPKERFSAEFPKEGPSILRIQQVVRGDSAAYFCASSPVAEGTYGYTFGSGTRLTVV.